Listed below are T cell receptor beta chains from one sample, sequenced in a study of T and B cells in COVID-19 patients. TCRdb reprocessed the multiplex PCR reads via MiXCR and lists one record per CDR3 protein. There are about 9,500 distinct CDR3 sequences in the sample; 25% to 30% occur only once, and under 35% lies in the top ten. Source material: blood. Every receptor here comes from a human donor who had recovered from COVID-19. The conserved cysteine and the conserved F or W are not part of the CDR3 here. The D gene is left open where the match is weak.

V	J	D	CDR3
TRBV7-9	TRBJ2-7	.	ASSLEAFPQF
TRBV6-5	TRBJ2-1	.	ASSGYSAHEQF
TRBV28	TRBJ2-7	TRBD1	ASDRGYEQY
TRBV5-4	TRBJ1-2	TRBD1	ASSLGLRDRGRWGYT
TRBV30	TRBJ1-5	.	AWSGVGINQPQH
TRBV19	TRBJ2-1	TRBD2	ASSRGTSGRAPQEQF
TRBV19	TRBJ1-3	.	ASSVTGSGNTIY
TRBV29-1	TRBJ2-7	.	SVDRDHEQY
TRBV7-9	TRBJ2-7	.	ASSTGSRDEQY
TRBV19	TRBJ2-3	TRBD2	ASSIDPPGLAGVVTQY
TRBV18	TRBJ2-7	TRBD1	ASSRTGQGINEQY